This TCR beta chain emerged from a study of T cells in Graves' hyperthyroidism and ophthalmopathy. This CDR3 comprises 15 residues. Germline V gives CDR1 SGDLS, CDR2 YYNGEE. V lost 2 bases, J lost 5 bases, and 17 bases lay in between. TCR beta CDR3 regions were amplified from RNA. First-round RT-PCR with HTBI primers amplified the TCR CDR3 region. One entry per CDR3 protein results from TCRdb running MiXCR on the multiplex PCR reads. The data contain about 350,000 distinct CDR3 sequences, over 15% of them singletons. This clonotype showed up many times. The J gene is TRBJ2-7, the V gene TRBV9, with D tentatively TRBD1 (5 bases). The sequence derives from a woman between 40 and 55 years old with Graves' ophthalmopathy. The sequenced sample was blood. Written as DNA, the CDR3 is TGTGCCAGCAGCGTTGGGGCCCAGCCTTTGAACGAGCAGTACTTC. Protein: CASSVGAQPLNEQYF.